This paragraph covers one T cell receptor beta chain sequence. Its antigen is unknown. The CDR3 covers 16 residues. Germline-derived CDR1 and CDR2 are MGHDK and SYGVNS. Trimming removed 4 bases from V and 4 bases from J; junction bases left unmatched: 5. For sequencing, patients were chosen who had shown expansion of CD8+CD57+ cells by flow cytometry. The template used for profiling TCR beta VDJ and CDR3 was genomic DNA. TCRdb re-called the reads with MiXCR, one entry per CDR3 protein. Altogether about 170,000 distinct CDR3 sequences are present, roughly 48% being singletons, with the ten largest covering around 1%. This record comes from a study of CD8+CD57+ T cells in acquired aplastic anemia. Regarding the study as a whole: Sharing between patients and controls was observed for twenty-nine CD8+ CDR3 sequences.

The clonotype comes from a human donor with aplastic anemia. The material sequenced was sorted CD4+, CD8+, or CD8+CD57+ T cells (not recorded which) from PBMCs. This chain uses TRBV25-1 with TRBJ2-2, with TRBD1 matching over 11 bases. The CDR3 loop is CASSVGQGAGTGELFF. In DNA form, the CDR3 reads TGTGCCAGCAGTGTCGGACAGGGGGCAGGCACCGGGGAGCTGTTTTTT.